One sample yielded the 18 T cell receptor beta chains listed below, sequenced in a study of cytomegalovirus exposure and HLA in healthy donors. The PCR contained 60 Vbeta and 13 Jbeta primers. Measured with immunoSEQ multiplex PCR; TCRdb has only the in-frame clones, and not every one. This sample has more than 95,000 clones; less than 85% occur once, and the top ten carry about 16%. Sequencing was performed on PBMCs. The receptor set was obtained from a man aged 50 to 60 in good health and CMV-seropositive.

This chain joins TRBV7-9 and TRBJ1-1; TRBD1 matches 9 bases. This CDR3 is 14 amino acids long. Germline CDR1 SEHNR, CDR2 FQNEAQ (reference sequence). The ends lost 5 bases at V and 1 base at J; junction bases unmatched: 2. The CDR3: CASSLGQGNTEAFF. DNA of the CDR3: TGTGCCAGCAGCCTGGGACAGGGGAACACTGAAGCTTTCTTT.

This clone was seen many times. The chain couples TRBV11-3 to TRBJ2-5; a possible D gene is TRBD2 (5 bases). Germline V CDR1 and CDR2: SGHNT, YENEEA. V lost 3 bases and J lost 7, with 15 bases in between. The CDR3 is 14 amino acids. Here the CDR3 DNA reads TGTGCCAGCAGCTTCTATCAGGACTGGGTGACCCAGTACTTC. Its protein is CASSFYQDWVTQYF.

V and J are TRBV6-5 and TRBJ1-3; D is uncertain. The CDR3 is 11 residues long. CDR1 and CDR2 (germline): MNHEY, SVGAGI. Trimming shortened V by 6 bases and J by 4 bases, and 4 bases separated the two germline ends. The chain's CDR3 is CASSQGNTIYF. The DNA for the CDR3 is TGTGCCAGCAGCCAGGGAAACACCATATATTTT.

The chain carries TRBV18 and TRBJ2-1; D may be TRBD2 (6 bases). V lost 6 bases, J lost 8 bases, and 23 bases lay in between. The CDR3 has 16 amino acids. Germline CDR1 reads KGHSH; CDR2 reads LQKENI. In DNA, the CDR3 is TGTGCCAGCTCTCTTTCCGGGACTCCCGTTCGGGATGAGCAGTTCTTC. Translated, it gives CASSLSGTPVRDEQFF.

The V and J genes are TRBV27 and TRBJ1-5, with a tentative D call TRBD1 (6 bases). The length of the CDR3 is 15 residues. Per the germline V gene, CDR1 is MNHEY and CDR2 is SMNVEV (reference sequence). With 1 base removed from V and 4 bases from J, the gap between germline ends came to 11 bases. The CDR3 DNA reads as TGTGCCAGCAGTTTATTTGGACAGCTAAATCAGCCCCAGCATTTT. Its translation is CASSLFGQLNQPQHF.

The chain recombines TRBV7-9 with TRBJ1-1; 7 bases fit TRBD1. CDR3 length: 17 residues. J was trimmed by 3 bases and V by 5 bases; bases with no gene match: 15. Per germline, CDR1 SEHNR and CDR2 FQNEAQ (reference sequence). This CDR3 is CASSARMGQFLYTEAFF. Here the CDR3 DNA reads TGTGCCAGCAGCGCCCGTATGGGACAGTTCCTGTACACTGAAGCTTTCTTT.

The V call is TRBV9, the J call TRBJ2-2; D is undetermined. Between the trimmed V and J ends, which lost 0 bases and 7 bases, there was a span of 10 bases. CDR3 length equals 14 residues. The germline gives CDR1 SGDLS, CDR2 YYNGEE. The CDR3 spells CASSVEAAGGELFF. DNA for the CDR3: TGTGCCAGCAGCGTAGAGGCCGCAGGCGGGGAGCTGTTTTTT.

V and J are TRBV13 and TRBJ2-7; D is ambiguous. The germline V and J ends were trimmed by 5 bases and 2 bases, with 4 bases remaining between them. Germline CDR1 PRHDT, CDR2 FYEKMQ (reference sequence). This CDR3 is built from 11 residues. The CDR3 here is CASSHTYEQYF. As DNA, the CDR3 is TGTGCCAGCAGCCACACCTACGAGCAGTACTTC.

This chain connects TRBV19 to TRBJ2-5, with D possibly matching TRBD1 (5 bases). Matching the DNA end better, TRBJ2-7 makes the J call doubtful. The CDR3 runs 14 residues. Germline values: CDR1 LNHDA, CDR2 SQIVND (reference sequence). The CDR3 DNA sequence: TGTGCCAGTAGTAGACAGATTAGCTCCTACGAGCAGTACTTC. Residues: CASSRQISSYEQYF.

The chain combines TRBV5-1 with TRBJ2-1, with 11 nucleotides matching TRBD2. V was pared by 4 bases and J by 6 bases, with 6 bases of the junction left unmatched. CDR1 is SGHRS, CDR2 YFSETQ, per germline. The CDR3 contains 15 residues. The CDR3 coding sequence is TGCGCCAGCAGCCGAGGACTAGCGGGTCTCAATGAGCAGTTCTTC. Translated: CASSRGLAGLNEQFF.

This clone came up a few times. The V gene is TRBV21-1, the J gene TRBJ2-6; the table assigns TRBD2, which was not confirmed against the DNA. TRBV21-1 is shown as a pseudogene. The CDR3 has 15 residues. The CDR3 reads CARGRGGTGANVLTF. CDR3 DNA sequence: TGTGCCAGGGGGAGGGGAGGAACTGGGGCCAACGTCCTGACTTTC.

The chain couples TRBV14 to TRBJ1-4; D possibly corresponds to TRBD1 (5 bases). CDR1 and CDR2 (germline): SGHDN, FVKESK. CDR3 length: 13 amino acids. With 6 bases removed from V and 4 bases from J, the gap between germline ends came to 9 bases. The CDR3 here is CASRERGNEKLFF. CDR3 coding DNA: TGTGCCAGCAGGGAAAGGGGTAATGAAAAACTGTTTTTT.

The chain carries TRBV5-5 and TRBJ2-7, with 7 positions matching TRBD2. This CDR3 has 15 amino acids. Germline trimming cut 4 bases from V and 4 bases from J; bases unmatched to any gene: 11. Germline V gene sequence: CDR1 SGHKS, CDR2 YYEKEE (reference sequence). In DNA form, the CDR3 reads TGTGCCAGCAGCCCGACAGCGGGATCGGCGTACGAGCAGTACTTC. This gives the protein CASSPTAGSAYEQYF.

The table lists this clone with a few counts. The chain couples TRBV11-2 to TRBJ2-3, with TRBD2 as a possible D gene (6 bases). There are 19 residues in the CDR3. Germline V lookup: CDR1 SGHAT, CDR2 FQNNGV. V was clipped by 1 base and J by 2 bases, with 22 bases between them. The CDR3 region is CASSLAAGPRPRATDTQYF. In DNA form, the CDR3 reads TGTGCCAGCAGCTTAGCGGCGGGACCCCGCCCTCGCGCCACAGATACGCAGTATTTT. The entire variable domain, with the rest obtained from reference TRBV11-2 and TRBJ2-3, is as follows: EAGVAQSPRYKIIEKRQSVAFWCNPISGHATLYWYQQILGQGPKLLIQFQNNGVVDDSQLPKDRFSAERLKGVDSTLKIQPAKLEDSAVYLCASSLAAGPRPRATDTQYFGPGTRLTVL.

The chain is built from TRBV19 and TRBJ2-7; 7 bases are a match to TRBD1. This CDR3 spans 14 amino acids. With V trimmed by 3 bases and J by 6 bases, 8 bases remained unmatched. CDR1 and CDR2 from the germline V gene are LNHDA and SQIVND (reference sequence). The chain's CDR3 is CASSIPRGSGEQYF. CDR3 sequence (DNA): TGTGCCAGTAGTATCCCCAGGGGGAGTGGCGAGCAGTACTTC.

The chain recombines TRBV6-5 with TRBJ1-5, with 9 bases lining up with TRBD1. Germline V lookup: CDR1 MNHEY, CDR2 SVGAGI. The CDR3 is 14 residues long. Trimming took 4 bases from V and 4 from J; bases not matched to a gene: 2. CDR3 region: CASSWGTGNQPQHF. The CDR3 DNA reads TGTGCCAGCAGTTGGGGGACAGGGAATCAGCCCCAGCATTTT.

This clone was counted a single time. The junction shows a germline mismatch at one end, possibly a read error. The chain recombines TRBV7-9 with TRBJ2-7; perhaps TRBD2 as D (6 bases). Germline V gives CDR1 SEHNR, CDR2 FQNEAQ (reference sequence). The CDR3 has 11 amino acids. CDR3 amino acids: CSSSLRGGQYF. CDR3 bases: TGTTCCAGCAGCTTACGGGGAGGGCAGTACTTC.

This chain connects TRBV27 to TRBJ1-2, with 10 positions matching TRBD1. Germline-derived CDR1 and CDR2 are MNHEY and SMNVEV (reference sequence). This CDR3 region has 13 residues. The V gene end was trimmed by 5 bases and the J gene end by 8 bases; junction bases not matched to a gene: 5. Here the CDR3 DNA reads TGTGCCAGCAGTCCCGACAGGGGGCAGGGCTACACCTTC. It is translated as CASSPDRGQGYTF.